This T cell receptor beta chain appears in the sequencing data of a study of control samples from healthy donors and cancer patients. Germline assignment: CDR1 LNHDA and CDR2 SQIVND (reference sequence). The CDR3 runs 12 residues. J was trimmed by 8 bases and V by 11 bases; bases with no gene match: 9. Sequencing was performed with immunoSEQ multiplex PCR; in TCRdb, only in-frame clones are kept and a portion is missing. The profile shows 110,000 or so clones, approximately 90% of them singletons. This clonotype was obtained from a woman between 50 and 59 years old in good health. The sequencing input was blood. The chain uses TRBV19 and TRBJ1-2, with 9 bases matching TRBD1. The CDR3 is CALKGQGLGYTF. The CDR3 DNA sequence: TGTGCCCTAAAGGGACAGGGCTTAGGCTACACCTTC. The full variable domain, in which reference TRBV19 and TRBJ1-2 provide the parts outside the CDR3, is DGGITQSPKYLFRKEGQNVTLSCEQNLNHDAMYWYRQDPGQGLRLIYYSQIVNDFQKGDIAEGYSVSREKKESFPLTVTSAQKNPTAFYLCALKGQGLGYTFGSGTRLTVV.